The 4 T cell receptor beta chains given below trace back to one sample, sequenced in a study of identical twins. TCRdb re-analysed the 5' RACE reads in MiXCR, keeping a single row per CDR3 protein. Seen here are some 200,000 distinct CDR3 sequences, under 10% observed once, and the top ten hold roughly 2%. A further study also used this sample, focusing on yellow fever vaccine responses in identical twins.

Sequencing input: memory (CD45RO+) T cells sorted from blood. The receptors come from a woman under 30 in good health.

This clonotype was recorded a few times. J is TRBJ2-7 and V is TRBV2, with D possibly being TRBD1 (6 bases). The V gene lost 6 bases and the J gene lost 1 base, with 13 bases spanning the gap. Germline values: CDR1 SNHLY, CDR2 FYNNEI. This CDR3 comprises 14 residues. CDR3 nucleotide sequence: TGTGCCAGCAGAAATAACAGGGAATCCTACGAGCAGTACTTC. Amino acid sequence: CASRNNRESYEQYF.

The V and J genes are TRBV20-1 and TRBJ2-3, with D perhaps assigned TRBD1 or TRBD2 (5 bases each). This CDR3 is 15 amino acids long. Trimming shortened V by 4 bases and J by 2 bases, and 16 bases separated the two germline ends. CDR1 is DFQATT, CDR2 SNEGSKA, per germline (reference sequence). The CDR3 sequence: CSAMPGTTNTDTQYF. CDR3 coding DNA: TGCAGTGCTATGCCCGGGACGACAAACACAGATACGCAGTATTTT.

This clonotype showed up just a few times. The chain combines TRBV11-2 with TRBJ2-3; D is unclear. V dropped 5 bases and J dropped 7 bases, with 7 bases sitting between them. The CDR3 is 11 amino acids. Germline loops: CDR1 SGHAT, CDR2 FQNNGV. The CDR3 spells CASSGRNTQYF. As DNA, the CDR3 is TGTGCCAGCAGCGGTCGGAATACGCAGTATTTT. The full variable domain, with the rest looked up from reference TRBV11-2 and TRBJ2-3, is EAGVAQSPRYKIIEKRQSVAFWCNPISGHATLYWYQQILGQGPKLLIQFQNNGVVDDSQLPKDRFSAERLKGVDSTLKIQPAKLEDSAVYLCASSGRNTQYFGPGTRLTVL.

This clonotype has at least ten counts. The chain joins TRBV4-3 to TRBJ1-4, with D perhaps TRBD1 (6 bases). Trimming took off 1 base at V and 8 bases at J, with 11 bases between the two ends. Per the germline V gene, CDR1 is LGHNA and CDR2 is YSLEER. This CDR3 has 14 amino acids. CDR3 loop: CASSQGQGKEKLFF. Here the CDR3 DNA reads TGCGCCAGCAGCCAAGGGCAGGGGAAGGAAAAACTGTTTTTT.